This T cell receptor (beta chain) came from a study of cytomegalovirus exposure and HLA in healthy donors. Study-level points and caveats: TCR beta chains associated with HLA were, in a later analysis, more clonally expanded than equally common others. Several top significant clusters appeared, in a later analysis, to be linked to common viral pathogens.

Germline lookup yields CDR1 MNHEY and CDR2 SVGAGI. V dropped 4 bases and J dropped 3; count of bases not matched to a gene: 6. The CDR3 has 15 amino acids. Amplification used 60 Vbeta primers and 13 Jbeta primers. Only in-frame clones appear in the TCRdb table, and some are missing; sequencing was by immunoSEQ multiplex PCR. Among more than 150,000 clones, 76% were seen once, and the ten largest hold under 2%. This clone appeared a single time. Antigen specificity is unknown. This clonotype originated in a young man in good health and CMV-seronegative. Sequenced material: PBMCs. The chain has TRBV6-5 and TRBJ1-1, with 9 bases lining up with TRBD1. This CDR3 is CASSFKQGAYTEAFF. The CDR3 DNA is TGTGCCAGCAGTTTCAAACAGGGGGCATACACTGAAGCTTTCTTT.